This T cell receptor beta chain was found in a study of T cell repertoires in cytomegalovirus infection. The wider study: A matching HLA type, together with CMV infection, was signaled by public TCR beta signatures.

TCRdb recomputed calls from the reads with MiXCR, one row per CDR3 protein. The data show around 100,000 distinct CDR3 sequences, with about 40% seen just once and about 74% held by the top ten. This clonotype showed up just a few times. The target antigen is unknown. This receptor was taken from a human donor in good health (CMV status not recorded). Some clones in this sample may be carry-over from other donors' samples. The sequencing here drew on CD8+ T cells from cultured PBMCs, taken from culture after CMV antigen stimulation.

As DNA, the CDR3 is TGCGCCAGCAGCCAAGAACAGGGACAATACAATGAGCAGTTCTTC. Translating it yields CASSQEQGQYNEQFF. V and J are TRBV4-1 and TRBJ2-1; D is perhaps TRBD1 (6 bases). The CDR3 length is 15 residues. V was clipped by 0 bases and J by 4 bases, with 10 bases between them. Germline assignment: CDR1 MGHRA and CDR2 YSYEKL.